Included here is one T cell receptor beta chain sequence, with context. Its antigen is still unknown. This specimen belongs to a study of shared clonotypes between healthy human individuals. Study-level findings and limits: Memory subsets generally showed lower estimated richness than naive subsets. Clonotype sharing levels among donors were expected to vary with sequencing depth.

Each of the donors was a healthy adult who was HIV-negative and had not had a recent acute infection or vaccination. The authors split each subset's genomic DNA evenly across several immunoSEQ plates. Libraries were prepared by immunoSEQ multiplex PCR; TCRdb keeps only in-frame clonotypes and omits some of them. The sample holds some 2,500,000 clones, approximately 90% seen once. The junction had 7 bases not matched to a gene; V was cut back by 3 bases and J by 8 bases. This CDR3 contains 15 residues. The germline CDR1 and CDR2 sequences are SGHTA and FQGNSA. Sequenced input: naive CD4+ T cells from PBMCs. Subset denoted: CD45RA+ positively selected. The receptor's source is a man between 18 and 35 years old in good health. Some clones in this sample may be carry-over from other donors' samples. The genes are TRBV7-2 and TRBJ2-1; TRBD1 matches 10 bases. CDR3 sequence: CASSLDRGLGDEQFF. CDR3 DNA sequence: TGTGCCAGCAGCTTGGACAGGGGGTTAGGTGATGAGCAGTTCTTC.